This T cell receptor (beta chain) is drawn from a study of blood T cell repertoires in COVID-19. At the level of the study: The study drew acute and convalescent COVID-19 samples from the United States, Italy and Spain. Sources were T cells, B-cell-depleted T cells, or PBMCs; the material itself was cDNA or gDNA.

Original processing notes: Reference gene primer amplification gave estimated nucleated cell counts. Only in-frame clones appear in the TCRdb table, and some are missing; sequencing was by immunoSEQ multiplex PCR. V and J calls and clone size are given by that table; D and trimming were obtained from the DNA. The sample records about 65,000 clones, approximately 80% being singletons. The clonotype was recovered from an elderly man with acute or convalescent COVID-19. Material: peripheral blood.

The CDR3 DNA reads as TGTGCCAGTAGTATAGTAAGGGGGCGAGGCAATCAGCCCCAGCATTTT. Residues: CASSIVRGRGNQPQHF. The gene calls are TRBV19 and TRBJ1-5; 7 nucleotides line up with TRBD1. The CDR3 runs 16 residues. Losses at the gene ends were 1 base for V and 2 bases for J; bases not matched to a gene: 5. The germline V gene encodes CDR1 LNHDA and CDR2 SQIVND (reference sequence).